The rows below give T cell receptor beta chains drawn from one sample of a study of T cells after yellow fever vaccination. TCRdb re-derived calls from the 5' RACE reads in MiXCR, one entry per CDR3 protein. The sample shows roughly 240,000 distinct CDR3 sequences, 5.5% to 8.5% of them seen only once. Source: CD4+ T cells sorted from PBMCs, taken on the day of the yellow fever booster vaccination. Every receptor here comes from a man aged 30 to 39 who received the YFV17D yellow fever vaccine. Each CDR3 is given with its conserved first and last residue.

J gene	CDR3 length	V gene	CDR3 protein
TRBJ2-5	13	TRBV30	CAWVSGNTETQYF
TRBJ2-1	17	TRBV6-5	CASSYSLRAVSGNEQFF
TRBJ1-3	12	TRBV30	CAWSPKGNTIYF
TRBJ2-5	16	TRBV7-2	CASSSRLAGGTETQYF
TRBJ1-1	17	TRBV5-4	CASSTPLPGQGDTEAFF
TRBJ2-6	17	TRBV9	CASSVGAGVLEANVLTF
TRBJ2-1	18	TRBV18	CASSPGLAGAPSYNEQFF
TRBJ2-7	14	TRBV9	CASSVAANSYEQYF
TRBJ1-2	14	TRBV20-1	CSASSRASNYGYTF
TRBJ2-1	17	TRBV5-4	CASRKGTSGSSYNEQFF
TRBJ2-3	12	TRBV7-2	CASSLDGPYKYF
TRBJ1-1	15	TRBV6-6	CASSYSLGGNTEAFF
TRBJ2-7	15	TRBV5-1	CASSSGLAGGYEQYF
TRBJ2-7	14	TRBV18	CASSPIGQTYEQYF
TRBJ2-5	13	TRBV7-7	CASSPERRETQYF
TRBJ2-2	15	TRBV12-3/TRBV12-4	CASRLSGQGTGELFF
TRBJ2-7	13	TRBV20-1	CSATPRGRGEQYF
TRBJ2-4	16	TRBV19	CASSISHHLAKNIQYF
TRBJ2-2	14	TRBV30	CAWRLGGNTGELFF
TRBJ2-4	14	TRBV20-1	CSARRGGGANIQYF
TRBJ1-6	14	TRBV5-1	CASSMGHDFSPLHF
TRBJ2-3	15	TRBV20-1	CSARVPGGSTDTQYF
TRBJ2-1	17	TRBV19	CATGDSRKRGGRGEQFF
TRBJ2-3	12	TRBV20-1	CSAGLATDTQYF
TRBJ2-2	13	TRBV12-3/TRBV12-4	CASGKDPTGELFF
TRBJ2-3	13	TRBV10-1	CASSDLPGDTQYF
TRBJ1-1	12	TRBV7-9	CASSFVSTEAFF
TRBJ2-1	16	TRBV20-1	CSARGTSGRDYNEQFF
TRBJ2-7	13	TRBV6-1	CASGRGVGGEQYF
TRBJ1-6	14	TRBV7-6	CASSQGTINSPLHF
TRBJ1-1	15	TRBV18	CASSRGTGDSTEAFF
TRBJ1-6	14	TRBV20-1	CSARVGPLNSPLHF
TRBJ2-5	13	TRBV29-1	CSGRQALLQTQYF
TRBJ2-7	14	TRBV12-3/TRBV12-4	CASRRGGNTYEQYF
TRBJ2-5	15	TRBV7-2	CASRLVAVVQETQYF
TRBJ2-7	12	TRBV12-3/TRBV12-4	CASSPGRYEQYF
TRBJ2-6	18	TRBV12-3/TRBV12-4	CASSLGEGGTSGANVLTF
TRBJ2-7	14	TRBV6-5	CASSYSTLTYEQYF
TRBJ1-2	13	TRBV6-6	CASSYGGGYGYTF
TRBJ2-1	12	TRBV14	CASSQVVNEQFF
TRBJ2-3	15	TRBV3-1	CASTQGTSGSGTQYF
TRBJ2-3	14	TRBV7-2	CASSLAGGADTQYF
TRBJ2-7	12	TRBV11-2	CASSLSSHEQYF
TRBJ2-1	16	TRBV12-3/TRBV12-4	CASSPRTSGRSDEQFF
TRBJ2-7	13	TRBV27	CASSPGTSWEQYF
TRBJ1-1	14	TRBV3-1	CASSGGGARSEAFF
TRBJ2-3	15	TRBV4-3	CASSQDQLATDTQYF
TRBJ2-7	15	TRBV7-6	CASSTRDHQAYEQYF
TRBJ1-1	14	TRBV9	CASSPDRGDTEAFF
TRBJ2-1	16	TRBV7-9	CASSENLGQGVNEQFF
TRBJ2-5	16	TRBV21-1	CASSRAFRGYQETQYF
TRBJ2-6	17	TRBV12-3/TRBV12-4	CASSFFRGSSGANVLTF
TRBJ2-1	16	TRBV6-2/TRBV6-3	CASRGGLAASYNEQFF
TRBJ1-2	13	TRBV20-1	CSAAGRPGYGYTF
TRBJ2-7	15	TRBV5-1	CASTGGRQEPYEQYF
TRBJ2-7	13	TRBV20-1	CSASGRISYEQYF